A selection of T cell receptor beta chains follows, all from one sample in a study of cytomegalovirus exposure and HLA in healthy donors. Measured with immunoSEQ multiplex PCR; TCRdb has only the in-frame clones, and not every one. The sample records fewer than 85,000 clones, under 80% being singletons. The sequencing sample was made of PBMCs. These receptors all come from a man in his sixties in good health and CMV-seropositive. CDR3s include the opening cysteine and the closing phenylalanine or tryptophan. Fields, in order: J gene, V gene, D gene, clone size, CDR3 DNA, CDR3 protein. D genes are given only for firm matches. The size of a clone is reported for some rows only, either as once, few or many, or as a class for expanded clones.

j_call: TRBJ2-3; v_call: TRBV9; d_call: TRBD2; clone_size: NA; cdr3_nt: TGTGCCAGCAGCGTAGAGTCTAGCGGGGGGGCCACAGATACGCAGTATTTT; cdr3_aa: CASSVESSGGATDTQYF
j_call: TRBJ2-1; v_call: TRBV30; d_call: NA; clone_size: NA; cdr3_nt: TGTGCCTGGAGCGGGGACAATGAGCAGTTCTTC; cdr3_aa: CAWSGDNEQFF
j_call: TRBJ1-1; v_call: TRBV6-5; d_call: TRBD1; clone_size: NA; cdr3_nt: TGTGCCAGCAGTTCAGGGGGCTGGACTGAAGCTTTCTTT; cdr3_aa: CASSSGGWTEAFF
j_call: TRBJ2-3; v_call: TRBV4-1; d_call: TRBD2; clone_size: NA; cdr3_nt: TGCGCCAGCAGCAAAGAGGGTGCGGGAGGCACAGATACGCAGTATTTT; cdr3_aa: CASSKEGAGGTDTQYF
j_call: TRBJ1-4; v_call: TRBV19; d_call: TRBD1; clone_size: once; cdr3_nt: TGTGCCAGTAGTATGGTAGGGGGCGAAGAAAAACTGTTTTTT; cdr3_aa: CASSMVGGEEKLFF
j_call: TRBJ1-2; v_call: TRBV6-5; d_call: NA; clone_size: NA; cdr3_nt: TGTGCCAGCAGTTCGGGGGGAATCTATGGCTACACCTTC; cdr3_aa: CASSSGGIYGYTF
j_call: TRBJ1-6; v_call: TRBV30; d_call: TRBD1; clone_size: NA; cdr3_nt: TGTGCCTGGAGTGACAGGACAGGGGAACCCCTCCACTTT; cdr3_aa: CAWSDRTGEPLHF
j_call: TRBJ2-5; v_call: TRBV7-9; d_call: NA; clone_size: few; cdr3_nt: TGTGCCAGCAGCCGGGGGGCAGGAGATCAAGAGACCCAGTACTTC; cdr3_aa: CASSRGAGDQETQYF
j_call: TRBJ1-1; v_call: TRBV29-1; d_call: NA; clone_size: NA; cdr3_nt: TGCAGCGCCGAGGGCAGGCTTACTGAAGCTTTCTTT; cdr3_aa: CSAEGRLTEAFF
j_call: TRBJ2-3; v_call: TRBV7-2; d_call: NA; clone_size: NA; cdr3_nt: TGTGCCAGCAGCCGGGAACCCGCAAGCACAGATACGCAGTATTTT; cdr3_aa: CASSREPASTDTQYF
j_call: TRBJ1-6; v_call: TRBV6-1; d_call: NA; clone_size: NA; cdr3_nt: TGTGCCAGCAGTGCAAACCACAGGGCTTCGAATTCACCCCTCCACTTT; cdr3_aa: CASSANHRASNSPLHF
j_call: TRBJ2-7; v_call: TRBV21-1; d_call: NA; clone_size: few; cdr3_nt: TGTGCCAGCAGCAAACTCGTCAGGGCCCGAACCATTTCCTACGAGCAGTACTTC; cdr3_aa: CASSKLVRARTISYEQYF
j_call: TRBJ2-1; v_call: TRBV18; d_call: TRBD1; clone_size: NA; cdr3_nt: TGTGCCAGCTCATTACAGGGGAACAATGAGCAGTTCTTC; cdr3_aa: CASSLQGNNEQFF
j_call: TRBJ1-3; v_call: TRBV30; d_call: NA; clone_size: NA; cdr3_nt: TGTGCCTGGAGTGTTGGAGGGGTAGCTGGAAACACCATATATTTT; cdr3_aa: CAWSVGGVAGNTIYF
j_call: TRBJ2-5; v_call: TRBV19; d_call: NA; clone_size: once; cdr3_nt: TGTGCCAGTAGTATATGGGGAGGTGAGACCCAGTACTTC; cdr3_aa: CASSIWGGETQYF
j_call: TRBJ1-5; v_call: TRBV19; d_call: NA; clone_size: few; cdr3_nt: TGTGCCAGTAGTATAGACTTAGCTCAGCCCCAGCATTTT; cdr3_aa: CASSIDLAQPQHF
j_call: TRBJ2-1; v_call: TRBV28; d_call: NA; clone_size: NA; cdr3_nt: TGTGCCAGCAGTTGGGGGGGGGCGAAAGTGAATGAGCAGTTCTTC; cdr3_aa: CASSWGGAKVNEQFF
j_call: TRBJ2-7; v_call: TRBV6-6; d_call: TRBD1; clone_size: NA; cdr3_nt: TGTGCCAGCCGGACAGGGATCACCTACGAGCAGTACTTC; cdr3_aa: CASRTGITYEQYF
j_call: TRBJ1-1; v_call: TRBV19; d_call: TRBD1; clone_size: NA; cdr3_nt: TGTGCCAGCGGGACAGGGGGAGACACTGAAGCTTTCTTT; cdr3_aa: CASGTGGDTEAFF
j_call: TRBJ2-5; v_call: TRBV6-6; d_call: TRBD2; clone_size: NA; cdr3_nt: TGTGCCAGCAGTTTAGCGGGGCGATCCCAAGAGACCCAGTACTTC; cdr3_aa: CASSLAGRSQETQYF
j_call: TRBJ1-1; v_call: TRBV29-1; d_call: NA; clone_size: few; cdr3_nt: TGCAGCGTTGAAGTAGGAGTCTCTGAAGCTTTCTTT; cdr3_aa: CSVEVGVSEAFF
j_call: TRBJ1-4; v_call: TRBV7-9; d_call: NA; clone_size: NA; cdr3_nt: TGTGCCAGCAGCTCCCACTCGAACGGTGCAACTAATGAAAAACTGTTTTTT; cdr3_aa: CASSSHSNGATNEKLFF
j_call: TRBJ2-7; v_call: TRBV28; d_call: NA; clone_size: NA; cdr3_nt: TGTGCCAGCAGTCCGACAGGTGTCGAGCAGTACTTC; cdr3_aa: CASSPTGVEQYF
j_call: TRBJ2-5; v_call: TRBV9; d_call: NA; clone_size: NA; cdr3_nt: TGTGCCAGCAGCGTAGGGCCCCCGGGTAGGCGACAAGAGACCCAGTACTTC; cdr3_aa: CASSVGPPGRRQETQYF
j_call: TRBJ2-7; v_call: TRBV11-2; d_call: NA; clone_size: few; cdr3_nt: TGTGCCAGCTCCTTTACAATACAGTTCTTCTACGAGCAGTACTTC; cdr3_aa: CASSFTIQFFYEQYF
j_call: TRBJ1-5; v_call: TRBV10-2; d_call: TRBD1; clone_size: NA; cdr3_nt: TGCGCCAGCAGTGGGGACAGGGCCCAGCCCCAGCATTTT; cdr3_aa: CASSGDRAQPQHF
j_call: TRBJ2-1; v_call: TRBV14; d_call: NA; clone_size: once; cdr3_nt: TGTGCCAGCAGCCAAGATTTGGCTAGAGTGCCGTTCTTC; cdr3_aa: CASSQDLARVPFF
j_call: TRBJ1-2; v_call: TRBV19; d_call: NA; clone_size: NA; cdr3_nt: TGTGCCAGTAGTCGGATGGGAGATGGCTACACCTTC; cdr3_aa: CASSRMGDGYTF
j_call: TRBJ2-3; v_call: TRBV19; d_call: NA; clone_size: NA; cdr3_nt: TGTGCCAGTAAGGGGGACACAGATACGCAGTATTTT; cdr3_aa: CASKGDTDTQYF
j_call: TRBJ2-5; v_call: TRBV5-4; d_call: TRBD1; clone_size: NA; cdr3_nt: TGTGCCAGCAGGGACAGGGTAGAGGAGACCCAGTACTTC; cdr3_aa: CASRDRVEETQYF
j_call: TRBJ1-2; v_call: TRBV29-1; d_call: NA; clone_size: NA; cdr3_nt: TGCAGCGTGGCCAACTATGGCTACACCTTC; cdr3_aa: CSVANYGYTF
j_call: TRBJ2-5; v_call: TRBV11-2; d_call: TRBD1; clone_size: NA; cdr3_nt: TGTGCCAGCAGCCCGACAGGGCCGGAGACCCAGTACTTC; cdr3_aa: CASSPTGPETQYF
j_call: TRBJ2-1; v_call: TRBV9; d_call: NA; clone_size: few; cdr3_nt: TGTGCCAGCAGCCCCCCCCGGTCCAATGAGCAGTTCTTC; cdr3_aa: CASSPPRSNEQFF
j_call: TRBJ1-1; v_call: TRBV9; d_call: NA; clone_size: once; cdr3_nt: TGTGCCAGCAGCGTAGTCTTGAACACTGAAGCTTTCTTT; cdr3_aa: CASSVVLNTEAFF
j_call: TRBJ1-4; v_call: TRBV28; d_call: NA; clone_size: NA; cdr3_nt: TGTGCCAGCAGTTCTATCCCGGGAGAAAAACTGTTTTTT; cdr3_aa: CASSSIPGEKLFF
j_call: TRBJ1-4; v_call: TRBV4-2; d_call: TRBD1; clone_size: NA; cdr3_nt: TGTGCCAGCAGCCAAGATCCGACAGGGGGCCAAGAAAAACTGTTTTTT; cdr3_aa: CASSQDPTGGQEKLFF
j_call: TRBJ2-7; v_call: TRBV6-5; d_call: NA; clone_size: NA; cdr3_nt: TGTGCCAGCAGTCCCACCGGGACCTACGAGCAGTACTTC; cdr3_aa: CASSPTGTYEQYF
j_call: TRBJ2-1; v_call: TRBV30; d_call: NA; clone_size: NA; cdr3_nt: TGTGCCTGGTCCGAGGGGGTACTGGGTAATGAGCAGTTCTTC; cdr3_aa: CAWSEGVLGNEQFF
j_call: TRBJ1-1; v_call: TRBV19; d_call: TRBD1; clone_size: NA; cdr3_nt: TGTGCCAGTAACTCGACAGGGGGCGATGTATGCACTGAAGCTTTCTTT; cdr3_aa: CASNSTGGDVCTEAFF
j_call: TRBJ2-2; v_call: TRBV5-1; d_call: TRBD2; clone_size: NA; cdr3_nt: TGCGCCAGCAGCTTGGTAGCGGGAGTTATGTCCGGGGAGCTGTTTTTT; cdr3_aa: CASSLVAGVMSGELFF
j_call: TRBJ2-7; v_call: TRBV27; d_call: TRBD1; clone_size: NA; cdr3_nt: TGTGCCAGCAGAGTTTACGGGGACAGCACCTACGAGCAGTACTTC; cdr3_aa: CASRVYGDSTYEQYF
j_call: TRBJ1-5; v_call: TRBV7-9; d_call: TRBD1; clone_size: NA; cdr3_nt: TGTGCCAGCAGCTTAGGGACAGGGGACTGGAATCAGCCCCAGCATTTT; cdr3_aa: CASSLGTGDWNQPQHF
j_call: TRBJ1-5; v_call: TRBV9; d_call: NA; clone_size: NA; cdr3_nt: TGTGCCAGCAGCGTAGAGGGGTCTAATCAGCCCCAGCATTTT; cdr3_aa: CASSVEGSNQPQHF
j_call: TRBJ2-7; v_call: TRBV10-3; d_call: NA; clone_size: NA; cdr3_nt: TGTGCCATCAGGCCGGGCGCAGGGGAGCGCGAGCAGTACTTC; cdr3_aa: CAIRPGAGEREQYF
j_call: TRBJ1-1; v_call: TRBV29-1; d_call: NA; clone_size: NA; cdr3_nt: TGCAGCGTTGTTAGCGTAGGAGACCCCGAAGCTTTCTTT; cdr3_aa: CSVVSVGDPEAFF
j_call: TRBJ1-2; v_call: TRBV19; d_call: NA; clone_size: few; cdr3_nt: TGTGCCAGTAGTATAGATCACGCCGCGGGGTATGATCCCACAAACTATGGCTACACCTTC; cdr3_aa: CASSIDHAAGYDPTNYGYTF
j_call: TRBJ2-3; v_call: TRBV10-2; d_call: NA; clone_size: NA; cdr3_nt: TGCGCCAGCAGTGATACAGCGCGGGGTATCACAGATACGCAGTATTTT; cdr3_aa: CASSDTARGITDTQYF
j_call: TRBJ1-2; v_call: TRBV5-1; d_call: TRBD1; clone_size: NA; cdr3_nt: TGCGCCAGCAGCCGGGCGGACAGGGGGAATGGCTACACCTTC; cdr3_aa: CASSRADRGNGYTF
j_call: TRBJ1-4; v_call: TRBV7-9; d_call: NA; clone_size: NA; cdr3_nt: TGTTCCAGCAGCCCTGGAGGAGAAAAACTGTTTTTT; cdr3_aa: CSSSPGGEKLFF
j_call: TRBJ2-7; v_call: TRBV18; d_call: NA; clone_size: NA; cdr3_nt: TGTGCCAGCTCAAGCGACTACGAGCAGTACTTC; cdr3_aa: CASSSDYEQYF
j_call: TRBJ2-3; v_call: TRBV2; d_call: NA; clone_size: once; cdr3_nt: TGTGCCAGCCCTGGAGGGAATCGGGTGAGCACAGATACGCAGTATTTT; cdr3_aa: CASPGGNRVSTDTQYF
j_call: TRBJ1-2; v_call: TRBV6-5; d_call: TRBD1; clone_size: NA; cdr3_nt: TGTGCCAGCAGTTACACAAGGGGGCGAGGCTATGGCTACACCTTC; cdr3_aa: CASSYTRGRGYGYTF
j_call: TRBJ1-3; v_call: TRBV27; d_call: NA; clone_size: NA; cdr3_nt: TGTGCCAGCAGAGGGGGGGGATCTGGAAACACCATATATTTT; cdr3_aa: CASRGGGSGNTIYF
j_call: TRBJ1-1; v_call: TRBV28; d_call: TRBD1; clone_size: NA; cdr3_nt: TGTGCCAGCAGCCTCTGGGACAGGTTGAACACTGAAGCTTTCTTT; cdr3_aa: CASSLWDRLNTEAFF
j_call: TRBJ2-1; v_call: TRBV6-6; d_call: NA; clone_size: NA; cdr3_nt: TGTGCCAGCAGTTACTCCGGGACTTCCGAGCAGTTCTTC; cdr3_aa: CASSYSGTSEQFF